The rows below give T cell receptor beta chains drawn from one sample of a study of control samples from healthy donors and cancer patients. The data were produced by immunoSEQ multiplex PCR, yet TCRdb's version contains in-frame clones alone and is incomplete. The data contain 30,000 to 40,000 clones, about 86% of them singletons. What was sequenced was PBMCs. The receptors were sampled from a woman aged 35 to 49 with lung cancer. Each CDR3 is given with its conserved first and last residue. D genes are given only for firm matches. The listing skips clone size in some rows; elsewhere it reads once, few, many or a size class.

clone_size d_call j_call v_call cdr3_nt cdr3_aa
. . TRBJ2-3 TRBV7-8 TGTGCCAGCAGCTTAACTAGAACCGCCACAGATACGCAGTATTTT CASSLTRTATDTQYF
once . TRBJ1-5 TRBV20-1 TGCAGTGCTAGTTTGGGAGGGAGCAATCAGCCCCAGCATTTT CSASLGGSNQPQHF
. . TRBJ1-5 TRBV5-8 TGTGCCAGCAGCTCTTGGGGCCAGCCCCAGCATTTT CASSSWGQPQHF
. . TRBJ1-3 TRBV18 TGTGCCAGCTCACCAGAATCGAGCTCTGGAAACACCATATATTTT CASSPESSSGNTIYF
. . TRBJ2-6 TRBV9 TGTGCCAGCAGCGGGCCGTTGGACGGCCGCTCTGGGGCCAACGTCCTGACTTTC CASSGPLDGRSGANVLTF
. TRBD2 TRBJ2-2 TRBV7-6 TGTGCCAGCAGGGCTAGCGGGGGGGCCGGGGAGCTGTTTTTT CASRASGGAGELFF
once TRBD1 TRBJ2-3 TRBV5-8 TGTGCCAGCAGCTTAGGACAGGGAAGCACAGATACGCAGTATTTT CASSLGQGSTDTQYF
. . TRBJ1-4 TRBV7-2 TGTGCCAGCAGCAAACACGCAACTAATGAAAAACTGTTTTTT CASSKHATNEKLFF
. . TRBJ1-1 TRBV18 TGTGCCAGCTCACCCAGGGATGCTGAAGCTTTCTTT CASSPRDAEAFF
. TRBD2 TRBJ2-3 TRBV5-8 TGTGCCAGCAGCGTTGAGCGGGGGCCGAGGGATACGCAGTATTTT CASSVERGPRDTQYF
once . TRBJ2-1 TRBV4-1 TGCGCCAGCAGCCAAGATCTAGGAGAGTTAGATGAGCAGTTCTTC CASSQDLGELDEQFF
. . TRBJ2-1 TRBV5-1 TGCGCCAGCAGCTTGGCTATAACAAACTTGGGGGAGCAGTTCTTC CASSLAITNLGEQFF
. . TRBJ2-3 TRBV7-9 TGTGCCAGCAGCTTAGGCGGGACTCAAGATACGCAGTATTTT CASSLGGTQDTQYF
. . TRBJ2-1 TRBV5-8 TGTGCCAGCAGCTCGTTTACAGGGCAGTTCTTC CASSSFTGQFF
. . TRBJ1-1 TRBV28 TGTGCCAGCAGTTTATCTAACGATGGGAGGGACGGAGCTTTCTTT CASSLSNDGRDGAFF
. . TRBJ1-1 TRBV3-1/TRBV3-2 TGTGCCAGCAGCCAAACCCTGGCTGAAGCTTTCTTT CASSQTLAEAFF
. TRBD1 TRBJ1-1 TRBV3-1/TRBV3-2 TGTGCCAGCAGCCAACTGCTGGACAGGAAGGGAGCTTTCTTT CASSQLLDRKGAFF
. TRBD1 TRBJ1-6 TRBV2 TGTGCCAGCAGAGGGACAGGGAGAGGCCTCTCCTATAATTCACCCCTCCACTTT CASRGTGRGLSYNSPLHF
once TRBD1 TRBJ1-1 TRBV19 TGTGCCACCTTAGGGGCACAGGGGGTCCGTAACACTGAAGCTTTCTTT CATLGAQGVRNTEAFF
. . TRBJ2-3 TRBV5-5 TGTGCCAGCAGCTTGGGGGACGGGTATACGCAGTATTTT CASSLGDGYTQYF
. . TRBJ1-6 TRBV7-2 TGTGCCAGCAGCTTAGATCCAGGGTTTAGGGTACCCCTCCACTTT CASSLDPGFRVPLHF
. . TRBJ2-2 TRBV5-6 TGTGCCAGCAGCAAGAGCGCAGGGAAAGTCAGGAACACCGGGGAGCTGTTTTTT CASSKSAGKVRNTGELFF
. . TRBJ2-7 TRBV6-5 TGTGCCAGCAGTATTACTTCAGGTTACGAGCAGTACTTC CASSITSGYEQYF
once . TRBJ1-5 TRBV5-6 TGTGCCAGCAGCCGAGCCCCAGAGCAGCCCCAGCATTTT CASSRAPEQPQHF
few TRBD2 TRBJ2-5 TRBV3-1/TRBV3-2 TGTGCCAGCAGCCTTGCAGTCACTAGCGGGGAAGAGACCCAGTACTTC CASSLAVTSGEETQYF
once . TRBJ2-6 TRBV7-8 TGTGCCAGCAGCTTAGGGACCTCTGGGGCCAACGTCCTGACTTTC CASSLGTSGANVLTF
. TRBD1 TRBJ1-2 TRBV5-1 TGCGCCAGCAGCTTGACTGGGACAGGGGGAAGGGCCTATGGCTACACCTTC CASSLTGTGGRAYGYTF
. TRBD2 TRBJ2-1 TRBV2 TGTGCCAGCAGTGACCCGACTAGCGGGGGAAACAATGAGCAGTTCTTC CASSDPTSGGNNEQFF
few . TRBJ1-5 TRBV7-2 TGTGCCAGCAGCGCCCATTCAGGCAATCAGCCCCAGCATTTT CASSAHSGNQPQHF
. . TRBJ1-1 TRBV5-1 TGCGCCAGCAGCTTGGAAGGGGAAGCTTTCTTT CASSLEGEAFF
. . TRBJ1-1 TRBV19 TGTGCCAGTAGTCCCACATGGAACACTGAAGCTTTCTTT CASSPTWNTEAFF
few . TRBJ1-1 TRBV5-4 TGTGCCAGCAGCTTCTCCGTAGGCGGGAACACTGAAGCTTTCTTT CASSFSVGGNTEAFF
. . TRBJ1-6 TRBV5-4 TGTGCCAGCAGCTTGATGAGGGAAGGGTCACCCCTCCACTTT CASSLMREGSPLHF
. TRBD1 TRBJ1-5 TRBV9 TGTGCCAGCAGCGCCCAGGGGGGGCTCTATCAGCCCCAGCATTTT CASSAQGGLYQPQHF
. . TRBJ1-1 TRBV5-1 TGCGCCAGCAGCTTTGGGGGCACTGAAGCTTTCTTT CASSFGGTEAFF
few . TRBJ2-6 TRBV6-5 TGTGCCAGCAGTTACGACAACTCTGGGGCCAACGTCCTGACTTTC CASSYDNSGANVLTF
. TRBD1 TRBJ2-3 TRBV3-1/TRBV3-2 TGTGCCAGCAGCCAACCGACAGGGTGGGATACGCAGTATTTT CASSQPTGWDTQYF
. . TRBJ1-2 TRBV7-2 TGTGCCAGCAGCTTAGACCTGGGCGGCTACACCTTC CASSLDLGGYTF
few TRBD1 TRBJ1-5 TRBV7-9 TGTGCCAGCAGCGCGACAGGGGTAAGGGGAAGCAATCAGCCCCAGCATTTT CASSATGVRGSNQPQHF
once . TRBJ1-2 TRBV4-2 TGTGCCAGCAGCCAAGACCCTATCGGAAACTATGGCTACACCTTC CASSQDPIGNYGYTF
. . TRBJ1-1 TRBV4-3 TGCGCCAGCAGCCAAGATTCGCAGGGCGGTGGCACTGAAGCTTTCTTT CASSQDSQGGGTEAFF
once . TRBJ1-5 TRBV27 TGTGCCAGCAGTTTATCGTACGTTCAGCCCCAGCATTTT CASSLSYVQPQHF
. TRBD2 TRBJ2-3 TRBV11-3 TGTGCCAGCAGGCAAGATAGCGGGGGGCGGCCAGATACGCAGTATTTT CASRQDSGGRPDTQYF
. . TRBJ2-3 TRBV4-1 TGCGCCAGCAGCCACTCGGGACTCCTGGGCGCGGATACGCAGTATTTT CASSHSGLLGADTQYF
. . TRBJ2-1 TRBV9 TGTGCCAGCAGCGTCAGGGACATCTCCTACAATGAGCAGTTCTTC CASSVRDISYNEQFF
. TRBD1 TRBJ1-2 TRBV28 TGTGCCAGCAGTTCTCCAGGGGGCGGTTCCTATGGCTACACCTTC CASSSPGGGSYGYTF
. . TRBJ2-7 TRBV11-1 TGTGCCAGCAGCTTAACTGGGGCTGAAGCCTACGAGCAGTACTTC CASSLTGAEAYEQYF
. . TRBJ1-1 TRBV5-1 TGCGCCAGCAGCTTGGCCTGGGGGCTGGCTGAAGCTTTCTTT CASSLAWGLAEAFF
. TRBD1 TRBJ2-3 TRBV10-3 TGTGCCATCAGCGACAGGGGGGCAGATACGCAGTATTTT CAISDRGADTQYF
few TRBD2 TRBJ2-3 TRBV14 TGTGCCAGCAGCCAAAGACTACTAGCGGGGGCTCCAGATACGCAGTATTTT CASSQRLLAGAPDTQYF
. TRBD2 TRBJ2-1 TRBV19 TGTGCCAGTAGTCCGGGACTAGCGGGGGGTTACAATGAGCAGTTCTTC CASSPGLAGGYNEQFF
. . TRBJ2-1 TRBV13 TGTGCCAGCAGCTTAGACGAGCTGGGTCAGGAGCAGTTCTTC CASSLDELGQEQFF
. . TRBJ2-1 TRBV12-1 TGTGCCAGCAGCTCCAGAGCGGGGGGGCGGTACAATGAGCAGTTCTTC CASSSRAGGRYNEQFF